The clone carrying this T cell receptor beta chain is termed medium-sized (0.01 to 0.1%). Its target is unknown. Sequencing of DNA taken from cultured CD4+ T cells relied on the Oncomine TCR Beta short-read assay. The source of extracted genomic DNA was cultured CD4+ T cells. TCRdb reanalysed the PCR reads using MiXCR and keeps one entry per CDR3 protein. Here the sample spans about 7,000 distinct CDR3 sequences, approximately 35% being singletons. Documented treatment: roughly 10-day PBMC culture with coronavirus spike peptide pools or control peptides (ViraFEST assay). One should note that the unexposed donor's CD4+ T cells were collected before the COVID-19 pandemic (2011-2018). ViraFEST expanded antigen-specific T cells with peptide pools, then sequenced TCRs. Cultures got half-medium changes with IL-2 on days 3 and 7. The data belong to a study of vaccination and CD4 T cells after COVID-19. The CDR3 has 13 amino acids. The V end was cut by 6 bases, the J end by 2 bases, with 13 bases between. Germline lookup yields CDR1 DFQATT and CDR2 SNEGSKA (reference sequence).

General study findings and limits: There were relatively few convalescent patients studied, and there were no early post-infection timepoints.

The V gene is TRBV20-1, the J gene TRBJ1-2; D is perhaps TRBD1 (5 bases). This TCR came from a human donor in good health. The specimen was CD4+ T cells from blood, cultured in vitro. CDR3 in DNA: TGCAGTGCCCCATGGGGCCGCAACTATGGCTACACCTTC. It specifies CSAPWGRNYGYTF.